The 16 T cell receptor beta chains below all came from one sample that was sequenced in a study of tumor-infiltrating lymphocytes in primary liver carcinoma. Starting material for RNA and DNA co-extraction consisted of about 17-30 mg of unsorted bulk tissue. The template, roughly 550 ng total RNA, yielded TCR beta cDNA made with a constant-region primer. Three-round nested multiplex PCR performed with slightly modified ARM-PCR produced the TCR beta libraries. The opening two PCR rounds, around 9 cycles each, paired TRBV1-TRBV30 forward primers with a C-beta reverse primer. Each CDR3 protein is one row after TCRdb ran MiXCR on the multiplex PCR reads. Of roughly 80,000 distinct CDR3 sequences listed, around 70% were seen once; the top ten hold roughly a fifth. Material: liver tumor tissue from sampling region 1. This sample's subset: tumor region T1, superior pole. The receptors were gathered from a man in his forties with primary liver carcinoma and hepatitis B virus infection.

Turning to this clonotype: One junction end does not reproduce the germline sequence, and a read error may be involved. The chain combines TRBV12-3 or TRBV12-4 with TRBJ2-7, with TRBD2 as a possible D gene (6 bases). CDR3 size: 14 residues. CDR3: CASRTGLTTGEEYF. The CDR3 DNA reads TGTGCCAGCAGGACGGGACTCACCACCGGCGAGGAGTACTTC.

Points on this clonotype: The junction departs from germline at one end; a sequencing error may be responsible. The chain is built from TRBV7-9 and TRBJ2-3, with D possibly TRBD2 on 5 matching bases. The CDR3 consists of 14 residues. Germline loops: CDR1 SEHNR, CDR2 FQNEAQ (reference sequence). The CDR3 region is CASSLKRVPDTQYF. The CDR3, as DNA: TGTGCCAGCAGCTTGAAGAGGGTGCCAGATACTCAGTATTTT.

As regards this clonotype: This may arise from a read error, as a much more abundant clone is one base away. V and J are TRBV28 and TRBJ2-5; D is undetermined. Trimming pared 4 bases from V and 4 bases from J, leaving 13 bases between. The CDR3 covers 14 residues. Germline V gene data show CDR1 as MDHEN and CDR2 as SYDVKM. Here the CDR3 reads CASSSPASGETQYF. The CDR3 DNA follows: TGTGCCAGCAGTTCCCCAGCCTCCGGAGAGACCCAGTACTTC. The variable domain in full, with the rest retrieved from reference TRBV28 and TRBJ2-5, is DVKVTQSSRYLVKRTGEKVFLECVQDMDHENMFWYRQDPGLGLRLIYFSYDVKMKEKGDIPEGYSVSREKKERFSLILESASTNQTSMYLCASSSPASGETQYFGPGTRLLVL.

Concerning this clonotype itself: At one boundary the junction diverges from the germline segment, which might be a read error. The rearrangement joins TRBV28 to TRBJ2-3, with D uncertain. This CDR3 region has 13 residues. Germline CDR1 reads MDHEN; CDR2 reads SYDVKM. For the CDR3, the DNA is TGTGCAAGCAGTACAAGTAGCACAGATACGCAGTATTTT. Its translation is CASSTSSTDTQYF.

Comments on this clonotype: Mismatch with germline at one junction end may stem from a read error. CDR3 amino acids: CSVLGQMNTEALF. CDR3 DNA sequence: TGCAGCGTCTTGGGACAGATGAACACTGAAGCTCTCTTT. V and J are TRBV29-1 and TRBJ1-1, with 7 bases fitting TRBD1. The germline gives CDR1 SQVTM, CDR2 ANQGSEA. This CDR3 is built from 13 residues. The variable domain in full, completed from reference TRBV29-1 and TRBJ1-1, reads SAVISQKPSRDICQRGTSLTIQCQVDSQVTMMFWYRQQPGQSLTLIATANQGSEATYESGFVIDKFPISRPNLTFSTLTVSNMSPEDSSIYLCSVLGQMNTEALFGQGTRLTVV.

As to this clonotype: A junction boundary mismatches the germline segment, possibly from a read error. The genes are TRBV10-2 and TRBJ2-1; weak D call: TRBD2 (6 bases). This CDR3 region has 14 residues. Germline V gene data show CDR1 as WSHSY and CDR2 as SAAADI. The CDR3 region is CARTGGAAYNEQFF. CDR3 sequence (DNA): TGTGCCAGGACGGGCGGGGCAGCCTACAATGAGCAGTTCTTC.

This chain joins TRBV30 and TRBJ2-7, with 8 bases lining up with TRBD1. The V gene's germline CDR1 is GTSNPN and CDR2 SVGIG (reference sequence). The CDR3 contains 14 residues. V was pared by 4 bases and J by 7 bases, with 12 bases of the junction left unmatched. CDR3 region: CAWTVDRGIYEQYF. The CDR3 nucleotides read TGTGCCTGGACTGTAGACAGGGGAATCTATGAGCAGTACTTC. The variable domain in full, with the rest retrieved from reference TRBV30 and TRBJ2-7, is SQTIHQWPATLVQPVGSPLSLECTVEGTSNPNLYWYRQAAGRGLQLLFYSVGIGQISSEVPQNLSASRPQDRQFILSSKKLLLSDSGFYLCAWTVDRGIYEQYFGPGTRLTVT.

CDR3 protein: CASRPTSGDPYEQYF. As DNA, the CDR3 is TGTGCCAGTAGACCAACTAGCGGGGATCCCTACGAGCAGTACTTC. The V and J genes are TRBV12-3 or TRBV12-4 and TRBJ2-7, with 10 bases lining up with TRBD2. The CDR3 totals 15 residues. Trimming cost V 9 bases and J 2 bases; bases outside gene matches: 10.

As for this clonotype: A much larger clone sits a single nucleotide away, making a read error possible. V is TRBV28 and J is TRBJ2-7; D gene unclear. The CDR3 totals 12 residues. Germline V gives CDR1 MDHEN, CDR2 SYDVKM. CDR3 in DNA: TGTGCCAGCAGTTTAACCACGGACGACCAGTACTTC. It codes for CASSLTTDDQYF.

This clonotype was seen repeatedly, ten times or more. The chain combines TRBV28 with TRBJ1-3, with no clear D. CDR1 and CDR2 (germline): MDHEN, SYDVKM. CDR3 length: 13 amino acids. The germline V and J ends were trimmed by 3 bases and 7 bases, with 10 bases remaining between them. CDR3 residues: CASSFGYKNTIYF. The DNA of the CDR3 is TGTGCCAGCAGTTTCGGATACAAGAACACCATATATTTT.

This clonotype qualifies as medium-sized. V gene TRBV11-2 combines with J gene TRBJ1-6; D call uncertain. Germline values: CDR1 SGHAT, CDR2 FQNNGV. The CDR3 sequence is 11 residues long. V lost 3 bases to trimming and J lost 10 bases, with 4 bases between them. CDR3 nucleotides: TGTGCCAGCAGCTTGGGATCACCCCTCCACTTT. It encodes CASSLGSPLHF. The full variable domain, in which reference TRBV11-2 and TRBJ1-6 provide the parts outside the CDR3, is EAGVAQSPRYKIIEKRQSVAFWCNPISGHATLYWYQQILGQGPKLLIQFQNNGVVDDSQLPKDRFSAERLKGVDSTLKIQPAKLEDSAVYLCASSLGSPLHFGNGTRLTVT.

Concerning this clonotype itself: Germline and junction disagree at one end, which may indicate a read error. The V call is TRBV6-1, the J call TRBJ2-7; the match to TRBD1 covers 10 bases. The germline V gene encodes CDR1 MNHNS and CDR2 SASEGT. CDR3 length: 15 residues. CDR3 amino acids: CVSNEAPGQGYEQYF. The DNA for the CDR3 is TGTGTCAGCAATGAAGCCCCGGGACAGGGGTACGAGCAGTACTTC.

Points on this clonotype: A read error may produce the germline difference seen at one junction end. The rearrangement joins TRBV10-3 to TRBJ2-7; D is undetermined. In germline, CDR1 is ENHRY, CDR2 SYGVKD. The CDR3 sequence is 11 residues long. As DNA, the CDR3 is TGTGCCATCAGTGAATGGCCCGAACAGTATTTC. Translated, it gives CAISEWPEQYF.

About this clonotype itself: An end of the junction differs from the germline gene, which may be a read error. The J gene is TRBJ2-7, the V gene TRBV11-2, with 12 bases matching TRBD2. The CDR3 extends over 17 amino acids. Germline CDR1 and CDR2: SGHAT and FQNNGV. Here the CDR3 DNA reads TGTGCTAGCAGCCAGGGACTAGCGGGTTCCCCTATCTATGAGCAGTACTTC. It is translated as CASSQGLAGSPIYEQYF.

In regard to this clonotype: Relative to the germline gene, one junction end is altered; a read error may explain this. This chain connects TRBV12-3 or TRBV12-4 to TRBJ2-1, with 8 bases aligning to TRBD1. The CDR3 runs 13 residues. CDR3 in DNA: TGTGCCAGCATCACTGACAGGGGTAATGAACAGTTCTTC. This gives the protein CASITDRGNEQFF.

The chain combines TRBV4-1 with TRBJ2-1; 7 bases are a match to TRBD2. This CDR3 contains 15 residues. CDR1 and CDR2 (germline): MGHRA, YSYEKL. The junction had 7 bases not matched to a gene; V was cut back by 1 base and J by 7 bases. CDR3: CASSQAGRGLNEQFF. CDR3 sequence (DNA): TGCGCCAGCAGCCAAGCGGGGCGGGGGTTGAATGAGCAGTTCTTC.